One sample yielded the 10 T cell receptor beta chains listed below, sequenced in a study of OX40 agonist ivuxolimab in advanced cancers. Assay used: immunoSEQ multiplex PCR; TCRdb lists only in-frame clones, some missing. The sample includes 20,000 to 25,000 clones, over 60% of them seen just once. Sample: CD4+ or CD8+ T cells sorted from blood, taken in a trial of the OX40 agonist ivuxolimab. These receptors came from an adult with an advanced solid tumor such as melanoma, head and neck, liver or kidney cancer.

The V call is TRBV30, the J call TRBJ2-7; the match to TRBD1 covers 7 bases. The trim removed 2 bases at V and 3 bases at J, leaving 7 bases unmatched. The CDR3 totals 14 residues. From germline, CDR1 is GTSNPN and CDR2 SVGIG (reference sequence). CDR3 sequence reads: CAWSPRDSFYEQYF. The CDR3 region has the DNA TGTGCCTGGAGTCCCCGGGACAGTTTCTACGAGCAGTACTTC.

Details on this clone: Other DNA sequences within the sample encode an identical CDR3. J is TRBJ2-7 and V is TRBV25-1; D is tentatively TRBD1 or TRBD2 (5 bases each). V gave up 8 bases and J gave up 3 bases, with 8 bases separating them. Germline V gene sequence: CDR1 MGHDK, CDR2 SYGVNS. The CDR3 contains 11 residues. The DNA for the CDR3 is TGTGCCAGCTCTGGGGGCTACGAGCAGTACTTC. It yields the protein CASSGGYEQYF.

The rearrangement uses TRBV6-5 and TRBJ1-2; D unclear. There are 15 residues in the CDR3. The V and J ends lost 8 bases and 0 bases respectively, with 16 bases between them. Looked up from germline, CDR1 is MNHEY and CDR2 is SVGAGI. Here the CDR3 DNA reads TGTGCCAGCCGAGAGGATCGGGCAGCTAACTATGGCTACACCTTC. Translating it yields CASREDRAANYGYTF.

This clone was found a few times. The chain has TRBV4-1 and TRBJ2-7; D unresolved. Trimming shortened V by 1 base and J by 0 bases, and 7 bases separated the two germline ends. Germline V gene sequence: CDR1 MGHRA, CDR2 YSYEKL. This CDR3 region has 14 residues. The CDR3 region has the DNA TGCGCCAGCAGCCAAGCCCCGAGCTCCTACGAGCAGTACTTC. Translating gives CASSQAPSSYEQYF.

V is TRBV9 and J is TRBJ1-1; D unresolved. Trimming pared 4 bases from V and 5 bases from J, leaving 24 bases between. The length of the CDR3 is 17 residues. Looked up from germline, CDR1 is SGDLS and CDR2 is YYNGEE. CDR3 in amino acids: CASSSETGTKGNTEAFF. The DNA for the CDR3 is TGTGCCAGCAGCTCAGAAACCGGAACCAAAGGGAATACTGAAGCTTTCTTT.

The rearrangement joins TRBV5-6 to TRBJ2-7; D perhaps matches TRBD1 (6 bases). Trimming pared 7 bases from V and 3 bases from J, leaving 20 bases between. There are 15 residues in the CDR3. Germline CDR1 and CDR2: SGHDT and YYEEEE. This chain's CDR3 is CASSLDRQNLYEQYF. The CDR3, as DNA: TGTGCCAGCTCCCTCGACAGGCAGAACCTCTACGAGCAGTACTTC.

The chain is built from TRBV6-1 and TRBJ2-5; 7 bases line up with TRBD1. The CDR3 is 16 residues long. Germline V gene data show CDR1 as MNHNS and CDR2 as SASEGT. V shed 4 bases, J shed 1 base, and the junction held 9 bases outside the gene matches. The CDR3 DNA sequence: TGTGCCAGCAGTGGGGGACAGTACCCTTCCCAAGAGACCCAGTACTTC. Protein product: CASSGGQYPSQETQYF.

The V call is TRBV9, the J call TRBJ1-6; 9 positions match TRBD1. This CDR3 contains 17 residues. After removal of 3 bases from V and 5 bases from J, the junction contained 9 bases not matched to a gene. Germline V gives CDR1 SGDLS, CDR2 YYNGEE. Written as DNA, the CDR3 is TGTGCCAGCAGCGCCGGGACAGGGCCTATCGATAATTCACCCCTCCACTTT. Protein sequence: CASSAGTGPIDNSPLHF. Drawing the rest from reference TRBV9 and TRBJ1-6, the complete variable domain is DSGVTQTPKHLITATGQRVTLRCSPRSGDLSVYWYQQSLDQGLQFLIQYYNGEERAKGNILERFSAQQFPDLHSELNLSSLELGDSALYFCASSAGTGPIDNSPLHFGNGTRLTVT.

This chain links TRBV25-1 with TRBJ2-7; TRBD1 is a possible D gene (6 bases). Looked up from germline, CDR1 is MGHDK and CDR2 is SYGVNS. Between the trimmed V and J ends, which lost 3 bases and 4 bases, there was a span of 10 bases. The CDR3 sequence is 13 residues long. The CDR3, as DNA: TGTGCCAGCAGTGATCAGGGGAAATACGAGCAGTACTTC. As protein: CASSDQGKYEQYF.

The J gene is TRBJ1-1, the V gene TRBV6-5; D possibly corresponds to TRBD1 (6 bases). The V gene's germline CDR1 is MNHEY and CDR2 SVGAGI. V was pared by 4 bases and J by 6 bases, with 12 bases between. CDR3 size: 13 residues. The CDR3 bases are TGTGCCAGCAGTTTAGGGACAAGGGCTGAAGCTTTCTTT. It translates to CASSLGTRAEAFF.